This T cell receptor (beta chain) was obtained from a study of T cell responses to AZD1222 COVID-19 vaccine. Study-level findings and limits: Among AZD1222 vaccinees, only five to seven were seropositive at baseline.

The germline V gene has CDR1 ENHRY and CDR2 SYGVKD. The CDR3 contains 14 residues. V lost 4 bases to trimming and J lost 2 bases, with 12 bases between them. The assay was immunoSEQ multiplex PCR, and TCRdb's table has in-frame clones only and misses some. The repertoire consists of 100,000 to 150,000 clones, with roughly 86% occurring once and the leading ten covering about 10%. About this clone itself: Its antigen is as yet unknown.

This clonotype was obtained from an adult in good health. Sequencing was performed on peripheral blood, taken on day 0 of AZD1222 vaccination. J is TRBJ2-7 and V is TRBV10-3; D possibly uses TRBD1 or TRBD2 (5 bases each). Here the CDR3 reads CAISAGTTTYEQYF. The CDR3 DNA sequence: TGTGCCATCAGTGCCGGGACCACAACCTACGAGCAGTACTTC.